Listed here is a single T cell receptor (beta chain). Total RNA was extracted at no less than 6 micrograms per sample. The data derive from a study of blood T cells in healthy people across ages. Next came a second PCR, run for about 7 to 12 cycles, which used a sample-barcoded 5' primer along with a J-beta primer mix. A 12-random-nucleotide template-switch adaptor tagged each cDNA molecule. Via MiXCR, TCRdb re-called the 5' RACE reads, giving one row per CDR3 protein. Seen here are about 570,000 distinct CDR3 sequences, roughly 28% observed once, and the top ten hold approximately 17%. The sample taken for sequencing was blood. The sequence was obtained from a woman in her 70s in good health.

CDR3 DNA: TGTGCCAGCAGCCCTTCCTGGACTAGCGGGGAGATGGAGACCCAGTACTTC. The encoded protein is CASSPSWTSGEMETQYF. The chain is built from TRBV9 and TRBJ2-1; 12 nucleotides align to TRBD2. Near its end, the DNA agrees better with TRBJ2-5, so the J call may be wrong. From germline, CDR1 is SGDLS and CDR2 YYNGEE. The CDR3 has 17 amino acids.